The clone carrying this TCR beta chain was seen only a few times. Its matching antigen is unknown. Sequencing of the DNA from cultured CD4+ T cells was carried out with the Oncomine TCR Beta short-read assay. The genomic DNA was obtained from cultured CD4+ T cells by extraction with the QIAamp micro DNA kit. Using its own MiXCR run on the PCR reads, TCRdb lists one record per CDR3 protein. The table records several thousand distinct CDR3 sequences, approximately 30% of them present only once. The sample originates from a study of vaccination and CD4 T cells after COVID-19. Study-wide background: A median of 101 days (range 35 to 161) separated diagnosis from post-COVID sampling. Ranging from 14 to 241, the interval between dose two and post-vaccine sampling had a median of 72 days. Study outcomes and limitations: Although the median of SARS-CoV-2-reactive clonotypes rose from roughly 21 to 40, the change was not significant.

Indicated treatment: approximately 9-day PBMC culture with coronavirus spike peptide pools or control peptides (ViraFEST assay). The unexposed donor provided CD4+ T cells, which were taken before the COVID-19 pandemic (2011-2018). From germline, CDR1 is SNHLY and CDR2 FYNNEI. Deletions cut 4 bases from V and 3 bases from J, with 7 bases between. This CDR3 comprises 12 residues. This TCR was recovered from a human donor in good health. Sequencing was performed on CD4+ T cells from blood, cultured in vitro. The V and J genes are TRBV2 and TRBJ2-7; no firm D call. CDR3 region: CASSGYDYEQYF. The CDR3 DNA sequence: TGTGCCAGCAGTGGGTACGACTACGAGCAGTACTTC. The whole variable domain, remainder taken from reference TRBV2 and TRBJ2-7, is EPEVTQTPSHQVTQMGQEVILRCVPISNHLYFYWYRQILGQKVEFLVSFYNNEISEKSEIFDDQFSVERPDGSNFTLKIRSTKLEDSAMYFCASSGYDYEQYFGPGTRLTVT.